This T cell receptor (beta chain) was sequenced for a study of cytomegalovirus exposure and HLA in healthy donors. Vbeta (60) and Jbeta (13) primers were used in the PCR. Study processing details: Approximately 9.9 million shared chains were among the approximately 82 million unique TCR beta chains that a later analysis counted. Method: immunoSEQ multiplex PCR; TCRdb's copy keeps in-frame clones and lacks some. V and J calls and clone size are as listed in that table; D and trimming were resolved from the DNA. The sample consists of about 250,000 clones, about 66% of them appearing once. Note on this clone: What it binds is not known.

The CDR3 is 17 amino acids. Overall study results and limits: Most subjects had HLA-A and HLA-B alleles reportedly predicted accurately by TCR beta sequences. Excluded were some V segments that proved indistinguishable, including TRBV6-2 and TRBV6-3. A later analysis by the authors found several of the most significant clusters apparently linked to common viral pathogens.

Sequencing used PBMCs. The source of this sequence is a female donor in good health and CMV-seronegative. The chain employs TRBV21-1 and TRBJ2-3; the table's TRBD2 call for D was not verified on the DNA. TRBV21-1 is assigned pseudogene status. CDR3 region: CASSTWAGAALSGTQYF. The CDR3 DNA is TGTGCCAGCAGCACTTGGGCCGGAGCGGCATTGTCAGGTACGCAGTATTTT.